These T cell receptor beta chains were read from a single sample in a study of T cell repertoires in cytomegalovirus infection. TCRdb ran MiXCR on the reads and lists one entry per CDR3 protein. The table records under 300,000 distinct CDR3 sequences, less than 25% of them present only once. These receptors' targets are unknown. The material sequenced was cultured PBMCs, taken from culture after CMV antigen stimulation. These receptor sequences come from a human donor in good health (CMV status not recorded). Some clones in this sample may be carry-over from other donors' samples. The CDR3 runs from the conserved cysteine through the conserved F or W. A D gene is named only where the DNA matches it firmly. Not all rows give a size; the values are once, few, many and, for expanded clones, a class.

clone_size,j_call,v_call,d_call,cdr3_aa
.,TRBJ1-1,TRBV12-3/TRBV12-4,TRBD1,CASSLRDRGLNTEAFF
.,TRBJ2-1,TRBV4-3,TRBD2,CASSQDSSGSSYNEQFF
many,TRBJ2-7,TRBV6-2/TRBV6-3,.,CASSHLPYEQYF
.,TRBJ2-2,TRBV14,.,CASSQVSRSGSLTGELFF
many,TRBJ1-4,TRBV7-2,TRBD1,CASSLAGQGNEKLFF
few,TRBJ2-5,TRBV4-1,.,CASSQETARGEETQYF
many,TRBJ2-3,TRBV7-2,TRBD2,CASSSGLVVTDTQYF
.,TRBJ1-1,TRBV7-2,.,CASSFLGGTLDTEAFF
many,TRBJ2-1,TRBV7-2,.,CASSLAQGGNEQFF
few,TRBJ1-5,TRBV7-2,.,CASSSSGGNQPQHF
.,TRBJ1-2,TRBV6-5,.,CASSYGDRGYTF
many,TRBJ1-1,TRBV19,.,CASIRGGFDTEAFF